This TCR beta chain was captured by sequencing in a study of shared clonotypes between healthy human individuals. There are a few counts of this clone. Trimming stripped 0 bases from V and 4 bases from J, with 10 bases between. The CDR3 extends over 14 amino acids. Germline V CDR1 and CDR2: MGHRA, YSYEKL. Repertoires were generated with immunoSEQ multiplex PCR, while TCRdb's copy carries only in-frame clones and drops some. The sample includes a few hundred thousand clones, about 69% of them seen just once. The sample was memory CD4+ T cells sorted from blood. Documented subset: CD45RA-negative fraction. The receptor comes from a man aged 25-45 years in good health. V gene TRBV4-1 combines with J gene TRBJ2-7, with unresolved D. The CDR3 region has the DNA TGCGCCAGCAGCCAAGACCCCTTTCTGTACGAGCAGTACTTC. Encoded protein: CASSQDPFLYEQYF.